This TCR beta chain was documented in a study of shared clonotypes between healthy human individuals. Data came from immunoSEQ multiplex PCR; TCRdb stores just in-frame clones and leaves some out. The sample holds a few million clones; 95% are singletons and the top ten take 0.13%. Findings and limits, study-wide: For naive CD4 cells, roughly 5% of clonotypes were shared across a handful of donors.

The CDR3 is made up of 13 amino acids. Germline-derived CDR1 and CDR2 are SGHTA and FQGNSA. The V and J ends lost 6 bases and 7 bases, in that order; junction bases with no gene match: 6. As for this clone: The antigen is not known.

Sequenced sample: naive CD4+ T cells sorted from blood. Documented subset: CD45RA+ positively selected. The TCR sequence derives from a man between 18 and 29 years old in good health. V usage is TRBV7-2 and J usage is TRBJ1-1; the match to TRBD1 covers 9 bases. CDR3 amino acids: CASRGGQGGEAFF. The CDR3 DNA reads as TGTGCCAGCAGGGGGGGACAGGGAGGTGAAGCTTTCTTT.